The 21 T cell receptor beta chains below were found in one sample sequenced in a study of prognosis after radiotherapy for stage I lung cancer. Genomic DNA yielded TCR beta CDR3, amplified by two-round multiplex PCR. Gene-specific primers for each TRBV and TRBJ gene drove first-round PCR. In TCRdb, the multiplex PCR reads were re-called with MiXCR into one record per CDR3 protein. Among over 50,000 distinct CDR3 sequences listed, less than 45% were seen once. The sequencing used PBMCs, collected before or after stereotactic body radiation therapy (not recorded which). The receptors originated from a donor at least 50 years old with non-small cell lung cancer.

This clonotype came up many times. This sequence joins TRBV10-3 and TRBJ1-5; D is uncertain. Trimming removed 0 bases at V and 7 bases at J, with 7 bases between. CDR1 is ENHRY and CDR2 is SYGVKD in the germline V gene. This CDR3 comprises 13 residues. In DNA, the CDR3 is TGTGCCATCAGTGAGTCGGGTGGACAGCCCCAGCATTTT. It codes for CAISESGGQPQHF.

This clonotype was seen many times. This chain joins TRBV6-2 or TRBV6-3 and TRBJ2-7; D may be TRBD1 or TRBD2 (5 bases each). The CDR3 runs to 15 residues. V lost 2 bases to trimming and J lost 2 bases, with 13 bases between them. Germline V gene sequence: CDR1 MNHEY, CDR2 SVGEGT. The CDR3 loop is CASSYAGTDTYEQYF. DNA for the CDR3: TGTGCCAGCAGTTACGCCGGGACGGATACCTACGAGCAGTACTTC.

The chain uses TRBV28 and TRBJ2-7; D might be TRBD2 (6 bases). In germline, CDR1 is MDHEN, CDR2 SYDVKM. This CDR3 has 14 residues. V was clipped by 0 bases and J by 10 bases, with 16 bases between them. CDR3: CASSLCYPGVDQYF. In nucleotides, the CDR3 is TGTGCCAGCAGTTTATGTTACCCGGGGGTCGATCAGTACTTC. Based on the CDR3 plus reference TRBV28 and TRBJ2-7, the full variable domain is DVKVTQSSRYLVKRTGEKVFLECVQDMDHENMFWYRQDPGLGLRLIYFSYDVKMKEKGDIPEGYSVSREKKERFSLILESASTNQTSMYLCASSLCYPGVDQYFGPGTRLTVT.

This clonotype was seen many times. V is TRBV30 and J is TRBJ2-2; 7 bases match TRBD1. CDR1 and CDR2 (germline): GTSNPN, SVGIG (reference sequence). The CDR3 length is 16 residues. The V and J ends lost 3 bases and 3 bases, in that order; junction bases with no gene match: 10. The CDR3, as DNA: TGTGCCTGGAGCAATCTCCGGGACAGCTACACCGGGGAGCTGTTTTTT. Amino acid sequence: CAWSNLRDSYTGELFF.

This clonotype was counted at least ten times. The chain uses TRBV20-1 and TRBJ2-1; TRBD2 agrees at 12 bases. The germline gives CDR1 DFQATT, CDR2 SNEGSKA (reference sequence). The CDR3 length is 16 residues. V shed 1 base, J shed 7 bases, and the junction held 8 bases outside the gene matches. DNA of the CDR3: TGCAGTGCTAGAGCCCAGCTAGCGGGAGGGTCTAATGAGCAGTTCTTC. Translating it yields CSARAQLAGGSNEQFF.

This clonotype was seen at least ten times. The chain uses TRBV18 and TRBJ1-3; no definite D call. Trimming took off 1 base at V and 0 bases at J, with 13 bases between the two ends. The germline gives CDR1 KGHSH, CDR2 LQKENI. The CDR3 extends over 17 amino acids. The CDR3 sequence is CASSPRWTESSGNTIYF. The DNA of the CDR3 is TGTGCCAGCTCACCACGGTGGACGGAAAGCTCTGGAAACACCATATATTTT.

This clonotype was observed at least ten times. The chain uses TRBV29-1 and TRBJ2-7, with TRBD1 matching over 9 bases. This CDR3 has 14 amino acids. Germline CDR1 reads SQVTM; CDR2 reads ANQGSEA. The CDR3 protein is CRRLPGQGPYEQYF. CDR3 DNA sequence: TGCAGACGACTCCCGGGACAGGGTCCCTACGAGCAGTACTTC.

This clonotype was detected ten times or more. The J gene is TRBJ1-3, the V gene TRBV28; D ambiguous. Germline V gives CDR1 MDHEN, CDR2 SYDVKM. The CDR3 is 18 amino acids. The V end was cut by 3 bases, the J end by 4 bases, with 22 bases between. This chain's CDR3 is CASSFLGYYGPPGNTIYF. DNA of the CDR3: TGTGCCAGCAGTTTTTTGGGGTACTACGGACCTCCGGGAAACACCATATATTTT.

This clonotype occurred many times. The genes are TRBV5-1 and TRBJ1-1; tentative D call: TRBD1 (6 bases). Germline V lookup: CDR1 SGHRS, CDR2 YFSETQ. CDR3 length: 15 amino acids. Between the trimmed V and J ends, which lost 2 bases and 3 bases, there was a span of 14 bases. This CDR3 reads CASSFFLSGDTEAFF. The CDR3 DNA reads as TGCGCCAGCAGCTTCTTTTTGTCAGGGGACACTGAAGCTTTCTTT.

The chain is built from TRBV6-2 or TRBV6-3 and TRBJ2-1, with D perhaps TRBD2 (5 bases). Germline V gives CDR1 MNHEY, CDR2 SVGEGT. This CDR3 contains 17 residues. Between the trimmed V and J ends, which lost 8 bases and 7 bases, there was a span of 27 bases. CDR3 protein: CASRRTLIGMVGNEQFF. The CDR3 DNA sequence: TGTGCCAGCCGTCGGACCCTCATCGGGATGGTTGGAAATGAGCAGTTCTTC.

This clonotype was detected ten times or more. The rearrangement links TRBV14 to TRBJ1-6; D may be TRBD1 (6 bases). Germline loops: CDR1 SGHDN, CDR2 FVKESK. Trimming pared 4 bases from V and 5 bases from J, leaving 21 bases between. The CDR3 is made up of 18 amino acids. The DNA of the CDR3 is TGTGCCAGCAGCCCCTATTCCGGGAGGGGGAGCAATAATTCACCCCTCCACTTT. This sequence encodes CASSPYSGRGSNNSPLHF.

This clonotype was seen at least ten times. This chain uses TRBV20-1 with TRBJ2-3; TRBD2 matches 11 bases. Germline CDR1 and CDR2: DFQATT and SNEGSKA (reference sequence). The length of the CDR3 is 16 residues. V dropped 6 bases and J dropped 3; count of bases not matched to a gene: 11. Here the CDR3 reads CSAKASGRRGTDTQYF. The CDR3 DNA follows: TGCAGTGCGAAAGCTAGCGGGAGGCGGGGAACAGATACGCAGTATTTT.

The rearrangement uses TRBV5-1 and TRBJ2-3, with D possibly being TRBD1 (6 bases). Trimming took off 3 bases at V and 2 bases at J, with 19 bases between the two ends. Germline loops: CDR1 SGHRS, CDR2 YFSETQ. The CDR3 has 17 residues. In DNA, the CDR3 is TGCGCCAGCAGCTCAACCCTGGGCAGGGGTTACACAGATACGCAGTATTTT. Protein: CASSSTLGRGYTDTQYF.

CDR3 DNA: TGTGCCAGCAGTAGCACGGAGAACACTGAAGCTTTCTTT. This encodes CASSSTENTEAFF. The V and J genes are TRBV6-1 and TRBJ1-1; D unclear. Trimming cost V 5 bases and J 1 base, with 8 bases left between them. The germline CDR1 and CDR2 sequences are MNHNS and SASEGT. CDR3 length: 13 amino acids.

Of note for this clonotype: This may stem from a read error, because a much larger clone lies one nucleotide away. V gene TRBV7-9 combines with J gene TRBJ2-5; unclear D gene. CDR1 is SEHNR, CDR2 FQNEAQ, per germline (reference sequence). The CDR3 loop spans 13 amino acids. The V end lost 4 bases, the J end lost 3 bases, and 9 bases lay between the germline ends. CDR3 coding DNA: TGTGCCAGCAGCTACGTACAGAAAGAGACCCAGTACTTC. Translation: CASSYVQKETQYF.

This clonotype was seen repeatedly, ten times or more. The CDR3, as DNA: TGTGCCAGCAGTGACGACAGGGGAGGATACGAGCAGTACTTC. This sequence encodes CASSDDRGGYEQYF. The chain joins TRBV27 to TRBJ2-7; TRBD1 aligns across 8 bases. Trimming took 5 bases from V and 4 from J; bases not matched to a gene: 7. The CDR3 sequence is 14 residues long. The germline V gene has CDR1 MNHEY and CDR2 SMNVEV (reference sequence).

This clonotype was detected many times. The chain has TRBV20-1 and TRBJ1-5, with D possibly being TRBD1 (5 bases). The CDR3 runs 15 residues. From germline, CDR1 is DFQATT and CDR2 SNEGSKA (reference sequence). V was cut by 3 bases and J by 3 bases, with 15 bases left in between. CDR3 amino acids: CSARGTYTDNQPQHF. DNA for the CDR3: TGCAGTGCTAGGGGGACGTACACCGACAATCAGCCCCAGCATTTT.

The chain is built from TRBV2 and TRBJ1-2, with D possibly matching TRBD1 (6 bases). Germline-derived CDR1 and CDR2 are SNHLY and FYNNEI. The CDR3 extends over 14 amino acids. V lost 6 bases, J lost 8 bases, and 19 bases lay in between. CDR3 sequence: CASRDERGIYGYTF. CDR3 DNA sequence: TGTGCCAGCAGAGACGAAAGGGGGATCTACGGCTACACCTTC.

The chain couples TRBV5-1 to TRBJ1-3; D not resolved. Trimming removed 4 bases at V and 0 bases at J, with 5 bases between. Germline-derived CDR1 and CDR2 are SGHRS and YFSETQ. The CDR3 is 13 amino acids. CDR3 DNA: TGCGCCAGCAGCCCTGACTCTGGAAACACCATATATTTT. This codes for CASSPDSGNTIYF.

This clonotype occurred many times. The gene calls are TRBV7-2 and TRBJ1-1, with D perhaps matching TRBD1 (6 bases). The CDR3 totals 13 residues. CDR1 SGHTA and CDR2 FQGNSA come from the germline V gene. Trimming stripped 6 bases from V and 7 bases from J, with 15 bases between. CDR3 protein: CASSRARGGEAFF. In nucleotides, the CDR3 is TGTGCCAGCAGTAGGGCCCGAGGGGGTGAAGCTTTCTTT.

On this clonotype: Just one base apart from a much larger clone, this may be a read error. The V gene is TRBV5-4, the J gene TRBJ2-1; 12 positions agree with TRBD2. CDR1 and CDR2 (germline): SGHNT, YYREEE (reference sequence). The J segment lost 10 bases and the V segment lost 3 bases, leaving 5 bases of the junction unmatched. The CDR3 has 14 amino acids. CDR3 coding DNA: TGTGCCAGCAGCTACCTAGCGGGAGGGGGCGAGCAGTTCTTC. Translation gives CASSYLAGGGEQFF.